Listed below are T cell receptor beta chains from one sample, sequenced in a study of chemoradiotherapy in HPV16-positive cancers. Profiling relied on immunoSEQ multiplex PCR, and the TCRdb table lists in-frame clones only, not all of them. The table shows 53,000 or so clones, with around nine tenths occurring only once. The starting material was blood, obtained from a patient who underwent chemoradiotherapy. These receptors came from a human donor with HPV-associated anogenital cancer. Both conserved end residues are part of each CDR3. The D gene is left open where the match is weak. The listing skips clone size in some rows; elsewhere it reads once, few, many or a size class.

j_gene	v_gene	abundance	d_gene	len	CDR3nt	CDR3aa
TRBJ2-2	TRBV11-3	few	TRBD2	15	TGTGCCAGCAGCCCCCTCGGGGGGACTACCGGGGAGCTGTTTTTT	CASSPLGGTTGELFF
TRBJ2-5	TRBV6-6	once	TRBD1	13	TGTGCCAGCACCCCCCAGGGGGAAGAGACCCAGTACTTC	CASTPQGEETQYF
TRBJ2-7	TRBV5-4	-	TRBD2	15	TGTGCCAGCAGCCCTGGGACTAGCGGCCCTACGGGGCAGTACTTC	CASSPGTSGPTGQYF
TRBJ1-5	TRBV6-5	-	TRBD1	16	TGTGCCAGCAGTTACTCTGCACAGGGGGCACTTCAGCCCCAGCATTTT	CASSYSAQGALQPQHF
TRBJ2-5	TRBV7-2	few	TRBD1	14	TGTGCCAGCAGTCGTCAGGGGGTATCAGAGACCCAGTACTTC	CASSRQGVSETQYF
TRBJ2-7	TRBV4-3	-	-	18	TGCGCCAGCAGCCAAGAAGGATGGGGGAGCGTGCGAGGAGGGGAGCAGTACTTC	CASSQEGWGSVRGGEQYF
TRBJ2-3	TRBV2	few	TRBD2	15	TGTGCCAGCCGACTACTAGCGGGCCTCACAGATACGCAGTATTTT	CASRLLAGLTDTQYF
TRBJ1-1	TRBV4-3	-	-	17	TGCGCCAGCAGCCAAGATAGGCAGGATCGGGGGGGATCTGAAGCTTTCTTT	CASSQDRQDRGGSEAFF
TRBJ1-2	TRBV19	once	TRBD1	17	TGTGCCAGTAGTCAACGTAATTCCGGGACAGGCGCGGGCGGCTACACCTTC	CASSQRNSGTGAGGYTF
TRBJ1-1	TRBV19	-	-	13	TGTGCCAGTAGTACCGTTGGGACTTGGGGAGCTTTCTTT	CASSTVGTWGAFF
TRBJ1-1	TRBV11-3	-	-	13	TGTGCCAGCAGCTTACGGGGGGTTACTGAAGCTTTCTTT	CASSLRGVTEAFF
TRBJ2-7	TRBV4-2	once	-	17	TGTGCCAGCAGCCAAGGGTCAGAGACTAACCGACCCTACGAGCAGTACTTC	CASSQGSETNRPYEQYF
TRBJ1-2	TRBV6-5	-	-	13	TGTGCCAGCAGTTACGACCCCCTCTATGGCTACACCTTC	CASSYDPLYGYTF
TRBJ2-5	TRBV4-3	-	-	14	TGCGCCAGCAGCCAAGATGATGAAGAAGAGACCCAGTACTTC	CASSQDDEEETQYF
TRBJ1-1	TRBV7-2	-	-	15	TGTGCCAGCAGCGCCCGGGGGGGGATGAACACTGAAGCTTTCTTT	CASSARGGMNTEAFF
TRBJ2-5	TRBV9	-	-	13	TGTGCCAGCAGCGAGGGCGGACAAGAGACCCAGTACTTC	CASSEGGQETQYF
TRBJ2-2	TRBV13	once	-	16	TGTGCCAGCAGCTTAGGCCTAGGTCAGAACACCGGGGAGCTGTTTTTT	CASSLGLGQNTGELFF
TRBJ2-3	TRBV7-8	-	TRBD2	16	TGTGCCAGCAGCTCAGCAGCGGGGGGGGTGCGAGATACGCAGTATTTT	CASSSAAGGVRDTQYF
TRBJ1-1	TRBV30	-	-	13	TGTGCCTGGAGTCCGGGGGGAAGGACTGAAGCTTTCTTT	CAWSPGGRTEAFF
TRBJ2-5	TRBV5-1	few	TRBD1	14	TGCGCCAGCAGCACGACAGGGGGAGGCGAGACCCAGTACTTC	CASSTTGGGETQYF
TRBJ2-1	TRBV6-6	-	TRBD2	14	TGTGCCAGCAGCCGGGGACTAGAGGGCAATGAGCAGTTCTTC	CASSRGLEGNEQFF
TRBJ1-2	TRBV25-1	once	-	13	TGTGCCAGCACGGGAATCGGTAACTATGGCTACACCTTC	CASTGIGNYGYTF
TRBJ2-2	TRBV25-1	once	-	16	TGTGCCAGCAGCGACTCCGGACTATCCAACACCGGGGAGCTGTTTTTT	CASSDSGLSNTGELFF
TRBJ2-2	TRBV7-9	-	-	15	TGTGCCAGCAGCTTAAGGCAGACGAACACCGGGGAGCTGTTTTTT	CASSLRQTNTGELFF
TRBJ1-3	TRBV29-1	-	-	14	TGCAGCGTTGACGGGTTTAGCTCTGGAAACACCATATATTTT	CSVDGFSSGNTIYF
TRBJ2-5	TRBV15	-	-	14	TGTGCCACCAGCAGAGGATCCAGCCAAGAGACCCAGTACTTC	CATSRGSSQETQYF
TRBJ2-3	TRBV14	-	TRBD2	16	TGTGCCAGCAGCCAAAGAGCGGGAGCGGGCACAGATACGCAGTATTTT	CASSQRAGAGTDTQYF
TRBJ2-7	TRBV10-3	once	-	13	TGTGCCACCCAAGGGCCGCTGGGGGTCGAGCAGTACTTC	CATQGPLGVEQYF
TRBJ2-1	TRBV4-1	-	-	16	TGCGCCAGCAGCCCCAGGTGGGGATCAGTCACGAATGAGCAGTTCTTC	CASSPRWGSVTNEQFF
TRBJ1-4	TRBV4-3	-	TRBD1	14	TGCGCCAGCAGGGCGGGACAGACTAATGAAAAACTGTTTTTT	CASRAGQTNEKLFF
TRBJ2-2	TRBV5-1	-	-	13	TGCGCCAGCAGCTCTTCAGGGAATCGGGAGCTGTTTTTT	CASSSSGNRELFF
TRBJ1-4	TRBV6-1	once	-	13	TGTGCCAGCGGCCGCGCAACTAATGAAAAACTGTTTTTT	CASGRATNEKLFF
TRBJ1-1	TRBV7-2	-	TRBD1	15	TGTGCCAGCAGTCCGAACAGGGGCCCGGTCACTGAAGCTTTCTTT	CASSPNRGPVTEAFF
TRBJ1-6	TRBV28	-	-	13	TGTGCCAGCTACCGGAATCCAAACACACCCCTCCACTTT	CASYRNPNTPLHF
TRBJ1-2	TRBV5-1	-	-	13	TGCGCCAGCAGCTTGGCCGGGGACTATGGCTACACCTTC	CASSLAGDYGYTF
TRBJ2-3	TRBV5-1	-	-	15	TGCGCCAGCAGCTTGCAAGCAGGTCCCACAGATACGCAGTATTTT	CASSLQAGPTDTQYF
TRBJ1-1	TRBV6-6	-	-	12	TGTGCCAGCAGTTACGGGGGCTCTGAAGCTTTCTTT	CASSYGGSEAFF
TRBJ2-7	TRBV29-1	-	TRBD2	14	TGCAGCGTTGTCCCTGGACTAGCTGCCTACGAGCAGTACTTC	CSVVPGLAAYEQYF
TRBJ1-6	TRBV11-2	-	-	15	TGTGCCAGCAGCCCGCAGGGAAGAGGCAATTCACCCCTCCACTTT	CASSPQGRGNSPLHF
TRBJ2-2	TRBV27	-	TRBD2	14	TGTGCCAGCAGATCGTCGGGGGGGGCCGGGGAGCTGTTTTTT	CASRSSGGAGELFF
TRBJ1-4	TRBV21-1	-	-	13	TGTGCCAGCAGCAAGTGGACAGGGACGCAACTGTTTTTT	CASSKWTGTQLFF
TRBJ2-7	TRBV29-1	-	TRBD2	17	TGCAGCGTTGCCGGAGGGACCCTAGCGGGGGCCACCTACGAGCAGTACTTC	CSVAGGTLAGATYEQYF
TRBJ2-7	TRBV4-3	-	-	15	TGCGCCAGCAGCCAAGATCGTTTAGCCTCCTACGAGCAGTACTTC	CASSQDRLASYEQYF
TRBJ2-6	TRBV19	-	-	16	TGTGCCAGTAGTTCGACTCATACCTCTGGGGCCAACGTCCTGACTTTC	CASSSTHTSGANVLTF
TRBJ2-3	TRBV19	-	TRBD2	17	TGTGCCAGTAGTATATCTAGCGGGGGGCGTAGCACAGATACGCAGTATTTT	CASSISSGGRSTDTQYF